This entry lists 19 T cell receptor beta chains sequenced from one sample in a study of T cells in Graves' hyperthyroidism and ophthalmopathy. Amplified TCR beta CDR3 regions came from RNA transcripts. Researchers ran a first-round RT-PCR on the TCR CDR3 using the HTBI primer set. Via MiXCR, TCRdb re-called the multiplex PCR reads, giving one row per CDR3 protein. Among approximately 690,000 distinct CDR3 sequences listed, about 14% were seen once. Sequenced sample: blood. The origin of the receptors is a woman between 45 and 65 years old with Graves' ophthalmopathy.

This clonotype has ten or more counts. The J gene is TRBJ2-5, the V gene TRBV20-1; D unresolved. This CDR3 region has 15 residues. V shed 2 bases and J shed 0 bases, with 13 bases lying between them. Per the germline V gene, CDR1 is DFQATT and CDR2 is SNEGSKA (reference sequence). The CDR3, as DNA: TGCAGTGCTAGACCCGTGAGCTGGAACCAAGAGACCCAGTACTTC. Its protein product is CSARPVSWNQETQYF.

The chain joins TRBV6-1 to TRBJ2-6, with no clear D. This CDR3 is 15 amino acids long. Per the germline V gene, CDR1 is MNHNS and CDR2 is SASEGT. Trimming pared 4 bases from V and 4 bases from J, leaving 11 bases between. This CDR3 is CASSALWVGANVLTF. The CDR3 nucleotides are TGTGCCAGCAGTGCCCTGTGGGTCGGGGCCAACGTCCTGACTTTC.

This clonotype has just a few counts. The chain combines TRBV4-2 with TRBJ1-1, with a possible D match to TRBD1 (6 bases). V dropped 0 bases and J dropped 5 bases, with 13 bases sitting between them. There are 15 residues in the CDR3. Germline values: CDR1 LGHNA, CDR2 YNFKEQ. The chain's CDR3 is CASSQESYRETEAFF. CDR3 nucleotide sequence: TGTGCCAGCAGCCAAGAAAGTTACAGGGAGACTGAAGCTTTCTTT.

Ten or more counts support this clonotype. One end of the junction fails to match germline, which may point to a read error. This chain uses TRBV29-1 with TRBJ1-3; D is possibly TRBD1 (6 bases). The CDR3 is made up of 13 amino acids. The germline CDR1 and CDR2 sequences are SQVTM and ANQGSEA. CDR3 in amino acids: CSVEGGSGNTIYF. The CDR3 DNA reads as TGCAGCGTGGAAGGGGGCTCTGGAAACACCATATATTTT.

This clonotype was detected many times. This chain connects TRBV20-1 to TRBJ1-3, with D tentatively TRBD1 (5 bases). Germline loops: CDR1 DFQATT, CDR2 SNEGSKA (reference sequence). The CDR3 spans 15 residues. Trimming stripped 1 base from V and 0 bases from J, with 10 bases between. CDR3 coding DNA: TGCAGTGCTAGAGGGGACCAGAGCTCTGGAAACACCATATATTTT. As protein: CSARGDQSSGNTIYF.

CDR3 amino acids: CATSDFPVGEQFF. CDR3 nucleotide sequence: TGTGCCACCAGTGATTTTCCGGTGGGCGAGCAGTTCTTC. V usage is TRBV24-1 and J usage is TRBJ2-1; D gene unclear. The CDR3 loop spans 13 amino acids. CDR1 is KGHDR, CDR2 SFDVKD, per germline. Trimming stripped 1 base from V and 10 bases from J, with 10 bases between.

The sample holds many counts of this clonotype. The chain carries TRBV20-1 and TRBJ2-3; 9 nucleotides line up with TRBD1. CDR3 length: 14 residues. CDR1 DFQATT and CDR2 SNEGSKA come from the germline V gene (reference sequence). V lost 5 bases and J lost 2; bases outside the gene matches: 5. DNA of the CDR3: TGCAGTGCTGAGGGACAGGGAGACACAGATACGCAGTATTTT. Translated: CSAEGQGDTDTQYF.

The rearrangement uses TRBV12-3 or TRBV12-4 and TRBJ2-1; the match to TRBD2 covers 9 bases. CDR3 length equals 15 residues. The trim removed 5 bases at V and 7 bases at J, leaving 9 bases unmatched. Here the CDR3 reads CASSPPGLAPNEQFF. In nucleotides, the CDR3 is TGTGCCAGCAGTCCACCGGGACTAGCTCCTAATGAGCAGTTCTTC.

At least ten counts were recorded for this clonotype. The chain couples TRBV30 to TRBJ1-4, with 8 positions matching TRBD1. Germline V lookup: CDR1 GTSNPN, CDR2 SVGIG (reference sequence). This CDR3 is built from 13 residues. Trimming removed 5 bases from V and 4 bases from J; junction bases left unmatched: 3. The CDR3 here is CAWEGQDNEKLFF. In DNA, the CDR3 is TGTGCCTGGGAGGGACAGGATAATGAAAAACTGTTTTTT. Looking up the rest from reference TRBV30 and TRBJ1-4 gives the full variable domain: SQTIHQWPATLVQPVGSPLSLECTVEGTSNPNLYWYRQAAGRGLQLLFYSVGIGQISSEVPQNLSASRPQDRQFILSSKKLLLSDSGFYLCAWEGQDNEKLFFGSGTQLSVL.

The table lists this clonotype with many counts. The chain combines TRBV27 with TRBJ2-7; 9 positions match TRBD2. Germline assignment: CDR1 MNHEY and CDR2 SMNVEV (reference sequence). The CDR3 is 15 residues long. J gave up 2 bases and V 5 bases, and 7 bases lay outside the gene matches. CDR3 coding DNA: TGTGCCAGCAGTCCGGGGACTAGCCCTGCCTACGAGCAGTACTTC. Residues: CASSPGTSPAYEQYF.

The chain combines TRBV9 with TRBJ1-1, with D perhaps matching TRBD1 (6 bases). The germline CDR1 and CDR2 sequences are SGDLS and YYNGEE. Trimming stripped 3 bases from V and 3 bases from J, with 12 bases between. The length of the CDR3 is 14 residues. The DNA of the CDR3 is TGTGCCAGCAGCGCGTTTCCAGGGGACACTGAAGCTTTCTTT. This codes for CASSAFPGDTEAFF.

The chain employs TRBV4-1 and TRBJ2-7, with 7 positions matching TRBD1. This CDR3 region has 16 residues. Germline-derived CDR1 and CDR2 are MGHRA and YSYEKL. V lost 1 base to trimming and J lost 2 bases; unmatched junction nucleotides: 8. CDR3 region: CASSQVRGFAPYEQYF. The CDR3 nucleotides are TGCGCCAGCAGCCAAGTCAGGGGGTTTGCCCCCTACGAGCAGTACTTC.

This clonotype has only a few counts. The chain combines TRBV19 with TRBJ2-2; 8 bases are shared with TRBD2. Trimming cost V 6 bases and J 6 bases; bases outside gene matches: 15. CDR1 is LNHDA, CDR2 SQIVND, per germline (reference sequence). The CDR3 is 17 amino acids. The CDR3 DNA reads TGTGCCAGTAGCCGGGCCCGACCAGCGGGAGACCCCGGGGAGCTGTTTTTT. Translation gives CASSRARPAGDPGELFF.

This clonotype was seen more than once but under ten times. The V gene is TRBV6-1, the J gene TRBJ2-7, with a weak D call TRBD1 (6 bases). CDR3 size: 17 residues. Germline V gene sequence: CDR1 MNHNS, CDR2 SASEGT. The germline V and J ends were trimmed by 6 bases and 0 bases, with 21 bases remaining between them. The CDR3 nucleotides read TGTGCCAGCAGGCGAGCCTTATTACAGGGACCCTCCTACGAGCAGTACTTC. Its protein product is CASRRALLQGPSYEQYF.

The chain combines TRBV2 with TRBJ2-3; 8 bases align to TRBD1. Trimming at V came to 6 bases and at J to 4 bases, leaving 6 bases not matched to a gene. The length of the CDR3 is 14 residues. CDR1 is SNHLY and CDR2 is FYNNEI in the germline V gene. The CDR3 bases are TGTGCCAGCAGGGCCAGGGGGCGGGCAGATACGCAGTATTTT. Residues: CASRARGRADTQYF.

On this clonotype itself: One base away lies a much larger clone, so this may be a sequencing read error. V gene TRBV7-2 combines with J gene TRBJ2-5; 11 bases match TRBD2. J gave up 4 bases and V 1 base, and 8 bases lay outside the gene matches. CDR3 length: 17 amino acids. The germline V gene has CDR1 SGHTA and CDR2 FQGNSA. As DNA, the CDR3 is TGTGCCAGCAGCTTAGAAACTAGCGGGAGTTCTAGAGAGACCCAGTACTTC. It encodes CASSLETSGSSRETQYF. The whole variable domain, remainder taken from reference TRBV7-2 and TRBJ2-5, is GAGVSQSPSNKVTEKGKDVELRCDPISGHTALYWYRQSLGQGLEFLIYFQGNSAPDKSGLPSDRFSAERTGGSVSTLTIQRTQQEDSAVYLCASSLETSGSSRETQYFGPGTRLLVL.

This clonotype was observed at least ten times. The chain couples TRBV28 to TRBJ2-7; D is perhaps TRBD1 (6 bases). The CDR3 has 16 amino acids. From germline, CDR1 is MDHEN and CDR2 SYDVKM. V was trimmed by 3 bases and J by 4 bases, leaving 19 bases between them. The CDR3 DNA is TGTGCCAGCAGTTTGAAGACTGGGACACCTAAGTACGAGCAGTACTTC. Its translation: CASSLKTGTPKYEQYF.

CDR3 in amino acids: CASSLWGDNTEAFF. CDR3 DNA sequence: TGTGCCAGCAGTTTATGGGGGGACAACACTGAAGCTTTCTTT. The chain joins TRBV28 to TRBJ1-1; possible D gene TRBD1, 5 bases. This CDR3 is 14 amino acids long. Deletions cut 0 bases from V and 2 bases from J, with 7 bases between. Germline values: CDR1 MDHEN, CDR2 SYDVKM.

The chain recombines TRBV28 with TRBJ1-2; unclear D gene. Germline loops: CDR1 MDHEN, CDR2 SYDVKM. This CDR3 contains 11 residues. Trimming cost V 5 bases and J 4 bases, with 5 bases left between them. As DNA, the CDR3 is TGTGCCAGCAGTAGTTTCTATGGCTACACCTTC. Its translation: CASSSFYGYTF.